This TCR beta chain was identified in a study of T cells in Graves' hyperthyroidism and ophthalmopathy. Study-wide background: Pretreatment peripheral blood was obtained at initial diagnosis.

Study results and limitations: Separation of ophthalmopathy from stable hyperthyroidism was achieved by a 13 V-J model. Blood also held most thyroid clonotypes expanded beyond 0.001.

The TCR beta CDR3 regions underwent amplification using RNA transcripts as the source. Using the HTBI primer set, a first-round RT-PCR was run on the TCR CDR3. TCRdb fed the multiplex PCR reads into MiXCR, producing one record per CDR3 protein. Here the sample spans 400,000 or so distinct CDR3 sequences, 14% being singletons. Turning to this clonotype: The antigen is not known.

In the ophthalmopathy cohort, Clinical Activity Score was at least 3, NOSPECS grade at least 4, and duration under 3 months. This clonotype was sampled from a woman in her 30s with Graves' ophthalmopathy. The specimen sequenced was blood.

CDR3 region: CASKHTGSTEAFF. The CDR3 DNA sequence: TGTGCCAGCAAACACACAGGGAGCACTGAAGCTTTCTTT. The rearrangement uses TRBV3-1 and TRBJ1-1; tentatively, D is TRBD1 (6 bases). This CDR3 has 13 residues. Germline CDR1 LGHDT, CDR2 YNNKEL (reference sequence). Trimming removed 7 bases at V and 4 bases at J, with 13 bases between.